This TCR beta chain was identified during a study of T cells after yellow fever vaccination. Study summary: Each of the EM, EMRA, CM and Tscm memory subsets was sorted based on CD3, CD45RA, CCR7 and CD95. Findings of the study overall: Compared with primary, the secondary response was weaker and peaked at day 5, not 15.

In making TCR cDNA, 5'RACE template switching added a universal primer site and UMIs to it. TCRdb reanalysed the 5' RACE reads using MiXCR and keeps one entry per CDR3 protein. The repertoire includes around 25,000 distinct CDR3 sequences, around 4.3% of them detected once, and 35% to 40% sits in the top ten. At least ten counts were recorded for this clonotype. Trimming took off 2 bases at V and 1 base at J, with 11 bases between the two ends. Germline values: CDR1 DFQATT, CDR2 SNEGSKA (reference sequence). CDR3 size: 14 residues. The sample was PBMCs, either bulk or a sorted T-cell subset (CD4+, CD8+, memory, or dextramer-sorted; not recorded which), taken on the day of the yellow fever booster vaccination. The chain has TRBV20-1 and TRBJ2-5, with D maybe TRBD1 (6 bases). The origin of this receptor is a man in his late teens or twenties who received the YFV17D yellow fever vaccine. CDR3 sequence reads: CSARPGHLQETQYF. CDR3 sequence (DNA): TGCAGTGCTAGACCGGGACACCTCCAAGAGACCCAGTACTTC.